The subject of this entry is one T cell receptor (beta chain). Its cognate antigen is unknown. The data were taken from a study of cytomegalovirus exposure and HLA in healthy donors. General study findings and limits: Within a later analysis, the majority of CMV-associated TCR beta chains appeared HLA-restricted.

The PCR contained 60 Vbeta and 13 Jbeta primers. Sequencing used immunoSEQ multiplex PCR; TCRdb keeps in-frame clones, though not all of them. Among under 200,000 clones listed, around 79% were seen once. The receptor's source is a woman under 40 in good health and CMV-seropositive. Sequencing was performed on PBMCs.

The DNA of the CDR3 is TGTGCCAGCTCACCACGGCTAGCGGAGAACCAAGAGACCCAGTACTTC. It encodes CASSPRLAENQETQYF. The chain links TRBV18 to TRBJ2-5; 7 positions match TRBD2. The CDR3 length is 16 residues. From germline, CDR1 is KGHSH and CDR2 LQKENI. V was pared by 1 base and J by 0 bases, with 5 bases of the junction left unmatched.